This T cell receptor (beta chain) derives from a study of blood T cell repertoires in COVID-19. Across the study: Whether acute or convalescent, the COVID-19 samples came from the United States, Italy and Spain. The cDNA or gDNA used as material had been derived from T cells, B-cell-depleted T cells, or PBMCs.

The CDR3 has 15 amino acids. Study processing details: Amplification with reference gene primers provided the estimates of nucleated cell counts. TCRdb's copy holds only in-frame clones and misses some; the assay was immunoSEQ multiplex PCR. V, J and clone size reflect that table, while D and trimming were determined from the DNA. The sample consists of some 95,000 clones, around 82% of them appearing once. The genes are TRBV21-1 and TRBJ2-1; TRBD2 is the table's D call, not checked against the DNA. TRBV21-1 is designated a pseudogene. The receptor was derived from a middle-aged man who had recovered from COVID-19. The sequenced sample consisted of peripheral blood. CDR3 coding DNA: TGTGCCAGCACCAAAAGAGGCGTCCCCTACAATGAGCAGTTCTTC. Amino acid sequence: CASTKRGVPYNEQFF.